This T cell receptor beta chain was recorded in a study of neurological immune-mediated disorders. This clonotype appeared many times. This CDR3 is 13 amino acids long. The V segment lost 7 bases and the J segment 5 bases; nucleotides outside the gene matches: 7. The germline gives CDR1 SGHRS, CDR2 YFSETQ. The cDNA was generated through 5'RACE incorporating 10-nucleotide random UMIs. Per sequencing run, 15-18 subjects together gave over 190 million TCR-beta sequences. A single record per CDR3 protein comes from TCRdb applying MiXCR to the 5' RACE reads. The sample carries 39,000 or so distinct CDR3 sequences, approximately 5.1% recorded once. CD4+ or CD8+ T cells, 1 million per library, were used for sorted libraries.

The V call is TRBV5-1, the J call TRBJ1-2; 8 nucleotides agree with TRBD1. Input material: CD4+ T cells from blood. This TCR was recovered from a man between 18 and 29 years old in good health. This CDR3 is CASGQGQRYGYTF. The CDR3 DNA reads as TGCGCCAGCGGACAGGGTCAACGATATGGCTACACCTTC.